This T cell receptor (beta chain) emerged from a study of CD8+CD57+ T cells in acquired aplastic anemia. Across the whole study: Recorded DNA amounts for sorted CD4+ and CD8+ cells had an average of about 3.5 ug. General study results and limits: The study found no significant CD8+ Simpson's diversity difference between patients and controls. Patients shared just under 30 CD8+ CDR3 sequences with controls.

Researchers used genomic DNA as the template to profile TCR beta VDJ and CDR3. Each CDR3 protein gets one entry after TCRdb re-called the reads with MiXCR. The sample includes about 470,000 distinct CDR3 sequences, less than 35% of them seen just once. In this sample, this clonotype turned up a few times. Its specificity is not known. The germline V gene has CDR1 SGHVS and CDR2 FQNEAQ. This CDR3 comprises 13 residues. With 6 bases removed from V and 3 bases from J, the gap between germline ends came to 8 bases. An expansion of CD8+CD57+ cells by flow cytometry had been shown in patients chosen for sequencing. Each patient carried a diagnosis of severe acquired aplastic anemia.

Input material: sorted CD4+, CD8+, or CD8+CD57+ T cells (not recorded which) from PBMCs. This chain connects TRBV7-8 to TRBJ2-2; D not certain. This sequence was found in a human donor with aplastic anemia. DNA of the CDR3: TGTGCCAGCAGTCCCCAATACACCGGGGAGCTGTTTTTT. This encodes CASSPQYTGELFF.